What follows are 15 T cell receptor beta chains derived from one specimen sequenced in a study of T cell responses to AZD1222 COVID-19 vaccine. Sequencing used immunoSEQ multiplex PCR; TCRdb keeps in-frame clones, though not all of them. The data hold tens of thousands of clones, with roughly 89% observed a single time. The input for sequencing was peripheral blood, taken 28 days after the second AZD1222 dose. The receptor set was obtained from an adult who received the AZD1222 COVID-19 vaccine.

The V call is TRBV5-4, the J call TRBJ1-4, with D maybe TRBD1 (5 bases). The ends were cut back, 2 bases at V and 8 bases at J, with 13 bases in the middle. Per germline, CDR1 SGHNT and CDR2 YYREEE (reference sequence). This CDR3 comprises 14 residues. The CDR3 DNA follows: TGTGCCAGCAGCTTTGGAACAGGTCAAGAAAAACTGTTTTTT. Its translation: CASSFGTGQEKLFF.

V and J are TRBV18 and TRBJ2-4; no firm D call. Germline CDR1 reads KGHSH; CDR2 reads LQKENI. CDR3 size: 13 residues. Trimming removed 3 bases from V and 6 bases from J, with 9 bases in between. CDR3 protein: CASSPSGLNIQYF. For the CDR3, the DNA is TGTGCCAGCTCACCTTCGGGTCTAAACATTCAGTACTTC.

This chain uses TRBV7-2 with TRBJ1-5; weak D call: TRBD1 (6 bases). The CDR3 sequence is 15 residues long. V was pared by 0 bases and J by 6 bases, with 12 bases between. In germline, CDR1 is SGHTA, CDR2 FQGNSA. Written as DNA, the CDR3 is TGTGCCAGCAGCTTAGCGACAGGCCTTGGTCAGCCCCAGCATTTT. Translation: CASSLATGLGQPQHF.

This chain uses TRBV5-4 with TRBJ2-1; 8 bases agree with TRBD1. CDR1 and CDR2 from the germline V gene are SGHNT and YYREEE (reference sequence). The CDR3 consists of 15 residues. The V and J ends lost 2 bases and 3 bases, in that order; junction bases with no gene match: 4. This chain's CDR3 is CASSFPGGRYNEQFF. As DNA, the CDR3 is TGTGCCAGCAGCTTCCCAGGGGGCCGCTACAATGAGCAGTTCTTC.

The chain joins TRBV5-1 to TRBJ1-2; D is ambiguous. The CDR3 has 16 amino acids. The V end was cut by 7 bases, the J end by 0 bases, with 19 bases between. CDR1 is SGHRS and CDR2 is YFSETQ in the germline V gene. DNA of the CDR3: TGCGCCAGCCAACCACACCGGGAGGGTTCTAACTATGGCTACACCTTC. Translation gives CASQPHREGSNYGYTF. The full variable domain, with the rest looked up from reference TRBV5-1 and TRBJ1-2, is KAGVTQTPRYLIKTRGQQVTLSCSPISGHRSVSWYQQTPGQGLQFLFEYFSETQRNKGNFPGRFSGRQFSNSRSEMNVSTLELGDSALYLCASQPHREGSNYGYTFGSGTRLTVV.

This CDR3 is CASSLEHTGEQYF. CDR3 nucleotides: TGTGCCAGCAGCTTAGAACACACGGGCGAGCAGTACTTC. The chain has TRBV11-2 and TRBJ2-7; no firm D call. This CDR3 spans 13 amino acids. V lost 0 bases to trimming and J lost 6 bases, with 9 bases between them. CDR1 is SGHAT and CDR2 is FQNNGV in the germline V gene.

Points on this clone: Other DNA sequences in the same sample also yield this CDR3. The DNA of the CDR3 is TGTGCCAGCAGTTACTCAGAGAACACTGAAGCTTTCTTT. Its translation is CASSYSENTEAFF. The V call is TRBV6-5, the J call TRBJ1-1; D gene unclear. In germline, CDR1 is MNHEY, CDR2 SVGAGI. The CDR3 contains 13 residues. Trimming removed 0 bases at V and 1 base at J, with 3 bases between.

The J gene is TRBJ1-2, the V gene TRBV6-1; D is uncertain. The CDR3 runs 14 residues. The germline V gene encodes CDR1 MNHNS and CDR2 SASEGT. V was pared by 1 base and J by 8 bases, with 14 bases between. The CDR3 bases are TGTGCCAGCAGTGAAGTGGTTCCTCCATTGGGCTACACCTTC. Translation: CASSEVVPPLGYTF.

V gene TRBV2 combines with J gene TRBJ1-4; TRBD1 is a possible D gene (6 bases). CDR1 and CDR2 (germline): SNHLY, FYNNEI. The CDR3 consists of 15 residues. The V end was cut by 6 bases, the J end by 8 bases, with 19 bases between. The CDR3 loop reads CASSPRVTGKEKLFF. CDR3 bases: TGTGCCAGCAGCCCACGGGTTACAGGGAAGGAAAAACTGTTTTTT.

The chain links TRBV7-9 to TRBJ1-1; 9 bases align to TRBD1. CDR1 is SEHNR, CDR2 FQNEAQ, per germline (reference sequence). With 6 bases clipped from V and 4 bases from J, the junction kept 12 bases outside the gene matches. This CDR3 has 16 residues. CDR3 coding DNA: TGTGCCAGCAGGCCCGGGACAGGGAGCTTTGGCACTGAAGCTTTCTTT. It yields the protein CASRPGTGSFGTEAFF.

The CDR3 reads CASSPDKRGNTEAFF. The CDR3 DNA is TGTGCCAGCTCACCAGACAAAAGGGGGAACACTGAAGCTTTCTTT. The chain couples TRBV18 to TRBJ1-1; TRBD1 is a possible D gene (5 bases). V lost 2 bases and J 1 base, leaving 11 bases between the germline ends. In germline, CDR1 is KGHSH, CDR2 LQKENI. The CDR3 contains 15 residues.

The chain uses TRBV4-1 and TRBJ1-4; D not resolved. V was clipped by 4 bases and J by 4 bases, with 16 bases between them. Germline values: CDR1 MGHRA, CDR2 YSYEKL. This CDR3 has 16 amino acids. The CDR3 sequence: CASSPQVTRVNEKLFF. DNA for the CDR3: TGCGCCAGCAGCCCCCAAGTTACACGGGTTAATGAAAAACTGTTTTTT.

This clone has just one count. The V call is TRBV27, the J call TRBJ1-2, with 9 nucleotides matching TRBD1. With V trimmed by 3 bases and J by 2 bases, 7 bases remained unmatched. Germline values: CDR1 MNHEY, CDR2 SMNVEV (reference sequence). There are 16 residues in the CDR3. This chain's CDR3 is CASSLGQGSLNYGYTF. For the CDR3, the DNA is TGTGCCAGCAGTTTGGGACAGGGCTCCTTAAACTATGGCTACACCTTC.

The chain combines TRBV3-1 (or the pseudogene TRBV3-2) with TRBJ2-3; maybe TRBD2 (7 bases). This CDR3 is built from 18 residues. V dropped 5 bases and J dropped 0 bases, with 21 bases sitting between them. Germline CDR1 and CDR2: LGHDT and YNNKEL (reference sequence). The CDR3 DNA reads as TGTGCCAGCAGCTCCCTGCTTGGCGGGGGCCCTAGCACAGATACGCAGTATTTT. Its translation: CASSSLLGGGPSTDTQYF.

The chain links TRBV3-1 (or the pseudogene TRBV3-2) to TRBJ2-1; D may be TRBD2 (6 bases). This CDR3 comprises 13 residues. The V end was cut by 1 base, the J end by 10 bases, with 11 bases between. Germline V gene sequence: CDR1 LGHDT, CDR2 YNNKEL (reference sequence). The CDR3 DNA reads TGTGCCAGCAGCCAAGGCGGGGCCTCAGAGCAGTTCTTC. This sequence encodes CASSQGGASEQFF.